These 21 T cell receptor beta chains share one sample of origin, sequenced in a study of shared clonotypes between healthy human individuals. Data came from immunoSEQ multiplex PCR; TCRdb stores just in-frame clones and leaves some out. Of approximately 980,000 clones in the sample, approximately 76% were seen once. Input material: memory CD4+ T cells sorted from blood. Documented subset: CD45RA-negative fraction. The receptors shown here come from a man aged 18 to 29 in good health.

V and J are TRBV30 and TRBJ2-7; D not resolved. Germline lookup yields CDR1 GTSNPN and CDR2 SVGIG (reference sequence). Trimming took off 2 bases at V and 3 bases at J, with 11 bases between the two ends. The length of the CDR3 is 13 residues. The CDR3 region is CAWSLYSRYEQYF. CDR3 coding DNA: TGTGCCTGGAGTCTGTACAGCCGCTACGAGCAGTACTTC.

CDR3 nucleotide sequence: TGTGCCAGCACCGCGGTGCGTCCGAACACCGGGGAGCTGTTTTTT. It encodes CASTAVRPNTGELFF. This chain connects TRBV2 to TRBJ2-2; D not certain. The V gene's germline CDR1 is SNHLY and CDR2 FYNNEI. This CDR3 spans 15 amino acids. Trimming left V 7 bases short and J 0 bases short, with 12 bases between.

The J gene is TRBJ1-2, the V gene TRBV29-1; 7 bases line up with TRBD1. Germline V gene lookup returns CDR1 SQVTM and CDR2 ANQGSEA. This CDR3 region has 11 residues. V gave up 6 bases and J gave up 4 bases; unmatched junction bases: 2. In nucleotides, the CDR3 is TGCAGCGTGACAGGGTCCTATGGCTACACCTTC. This codes for CSVTGSYGYTF.

Concerning this clone itself: This same CDR3 is encoded by further DNA sequences in the sample. The CDR3 region is CASSMRYNEQFF. CDR3 sequence (DNA): TGTGCCAGTAGTATGCGGTACAATGAGCAGTTCTTC. The rearrangement joins TRBV19 to TRBJ2-1, with D unresolved. The CDR3 has 12 residues. The germline V and J ends were trimmed by 3 bases and 4 bases, with 4 bases remaining between them. Germline V gene lookup returns CDR1 LNHDA and CDR2 SQIVND (reference sequence).

This clone has more than one count but fewer than ten. This chain connects TRBV6-1 to TRBJ1-6, with no clear D. CDR1 and CDR2 from the germline V gene are MNHNS and SASEGT. There are 13 residues in the CDR3. V was pared by 11 bases and J by 9 bases, with 17 bases between. The CDR3 coding sequence is TGTGCCGGCGCGGTTGAGGGTGGTTCACCCCTCCACTTT. Protein: CAGAVEGGSPLHF.

This clone has only a few counts. The rearrangement joins TRBV28 to TRBJ2-2, with no clear D. The ends were cut back, 6 bases at V and 4 bases at J, with 12 bases in the middle. This CDR3 has 14 residues. CDR1 is MDHEN, CDR2 SYDVKM, per germline. In nucleotides, the CDR3 is TGTGCCAGCAGAGACCACTCCAGCACCGGGGAGCTGTTTTTT. It codes for CASRDHSSTGELFF.

The J gene is TRBJ1-1, the V gene TRBV25-1; no clear D gene. The germline CDR1 and CDR2 sequences are MGHDK and SYGVNS. V lost 1 base and J lost 0, with 9 bases in between. The CDR3 totals 15 residues. The CDR3 DNA is TGTGCCAGCAGTGAATTTAGCAGCCTGAACACTGAAGCTTTCTTT. It codes for CASSEFSSLNTEAFF.

CDR3 sequence reads: CASSLRGDTQYF. As DNA, the CDR3 is TGTGCCAGCAGCCTCAGGGGAGATACGCAGTATTTT. J is TRBJ2-3 and V is TRBV28; perhaps TRBD1 as D (6 bases). The germline V gene encodes CDR1 MDHEN and CDR2 SYDVKM. The CDR3 totals 12 residues. Deletions cut 6 bases from V and 5 bases from J, with 9 bases between.

This chain uses TRBV2 with TRBJ1-1; D remains ambiguous. CDR3 length equals 11 residues. Germline V gene data show CDR1 as SNHLY and CDR2 as FYNNEI. The germline V and J ends were trimmed by 4 bases and 4 bases, with 4 bases remaining between them. The CDR3 coding sequence is TGTGCCAGCAGTGTACGCACTGAAGCTTTCTTT. Its protein product is CASSVRTEAFF.

The CDR3 bases are TGTGCCAGCAGTGAAGCGGAACAGGGTCAAGAGACCCAGTACTTC. Protein sequence: CASSEAEQGQETQYF. V is TRBV6-1 and J is TRBJ2-5, with a weak D call TRBD1 (6 bases). Germline CDR1 reads MNHNS; CDR2 reads SASEGT. V shed 0 bases and J shed 2 bases, with 10 bases lying between them. The CDR3 is 15 residues long.

The CDR3 loop reads CASSFTGPRDSPLHF. The CDR3 DNA reads TGCGCCAGCAGTTTTACAGGCCCCCGGGATTCACCCCTCCACTTT. The chain is built from TRBV5-1 and TRBJ1-6; maybe TRBD1 (5 bases). Trimming removed 5 bases at V and 8 bases at J, with 17 bases between. CDR1 SGHRS and CDR2 YFSETQ come from the germline V gene. The CDR3 length is 15 residues.

V and J are TRBV28 and TRBJ1-6; D remains ambiguous. This CDR3 is 14 amino acids long. The ends were cut back, 2 bases at V and 6 bases at J, with 8 bases in the middle. CDR1 and CDR2 (germline): MDHEN, SYDVKM. The CDR3, as DNA: TGTGCCAGCAGTTTACACCTTCCTAATTCACCCCTCCACTTT. The encoded protein is CASSLHLPNSPLHF. Using reference TRBV28 and TRBJ1-6 for the parts outside the CDR3, the full variable domain is DVKVTQSSRYLVKRTGEKVFLECVQDMDHENMFWYRQDPGLGLRLIYFSYDVKMKEKGDIPEGYSVSREKKERFSLILESASTNQTSMYLCASSLHLPNSPLHFGNGTRLTVT.

The chain combines TRBV9 with TRBJ1-1; D possibly corresponds to TRBD1 (5 bases). The CDR3 loop spans 16 amino acids. Germline values: CDR1 SGDLS, CDR2 YYNGEE. With 4 bases removed from V and 0 bases from J, the gap between germline ends came to 16 bases. CDR3 nucleotide sequence: TGTGCCAGCAGCTTGGGACTTGACAGACTGAACACTGAAGCTTTCTTT. Its translation: CASSLGLDRLNTEAFF.

On this clone: Other DNA sequences in this sample translate to the same CDR3. V is TRBV4-3 and J is TRBJ2-2; the D is unclear. This CDR3 has 15 residues. Between the trimmed V and J ends, which lost 1 base and 1 base, there was a span of 7 bases. Germline V gives CDR1 LGHNA, CDR2 YSLEER. CDR3 loop: CASSQASENTGELFF. CDR3 bases: TGCGCCAGCAGCCAAGCGAGCGAGAACACCGGGGAGCTGTTTTTT.

This clone was found a few times. The chain links TRBV5-1 to TRBJ2-5, with 8 bases fitting TRBD2. CDR1 and CDR2 (germline): SGHRS, YFSETQ. There are 16 residues in the CDR3. With V trimmed by 3 bases and J by 7 bases, 14 bases remained unmatched. DNA of the CDR3: TGCGCCAGCAGCTCGGCCGGGGGGGCGACCTCGGGGACCCAGTACTTC. Translated, it gives CASSSAGGATSGTQYF.

The rearrangement joins TRBV4-1 to TRBJ1-4, with D possibly TRBD1 on 5 matching bases. Trimming removed 3 bases from V and 2 bases from J, with 13 bases in between. The germline V gene has CDR1 MGHRA and CDR2 YSYEKL. The CDR3 runs 16 residues. The CDR3 is CASSQAGGGTNEKLFF. The CDR3 DNA sequence: TGCGCCAGCAGCCAGGCCGGTGGGGGTACTAATGAAAAACTGTTTTTT.

V gene TRBV20-1 combines with J gene TRBJ2-3; no clear D gene. Trimming removed 3 bases from V and 8 bases from J, with 9 bases in between. Germline V gene data show CDR1 as DFQATT and CDR2 as SNEGSKA (reference sequence). The CDR3 extends over 11 amino acids. The CDR3 region is CSASGSGTQYF. The CDR3 coding sequence is TGCAGTGCTAGTGGGTCGGGTACGCAGTATTTT.

The V and J genes are TRBV11-3 and TRBJ2-7, with D possibly being TRBD1 or TRBD2 (6 bases each). Trimming pared 5 bases from V and 7 bases from J, leaving 15 bases between. The length of the CDR3 is 13 residues. The V gene's germline CDR1 is SGHNT and CDR2 YENEEA. As DNA, the CDR3 is TGTGCCAGCAGCCGGGGGCCTGTATTTGAGCAGTACTTC. Translated, it gives CASSRGPVFEQYF.

A note on this clone: The sample holds other DNA sequences that translate to the same CDR3. The CDR3 nucleotides are TGCAGTGCTAGGCGGGCGAACGAGCAGTACTTC. Its translation is CSARRANEQYF. J is TRBJ2-7 and V is TRBV20-1, with D maybe TRBD2 (5 bases). This CDR3 is built from 11 residues. Per germline, CDR1 DFQATT and CDR2 SNEGSKA (reference sequence). V was clipped by 3 bases and J by 5 bases, with 8 bases between them.

Concerning this clone: The same CDR3 can be traced to other DNA sequences in this sample. V usage is TRBV9 and J usage is TRBJ2-3; maybe TRBD2 (6 bases). Germline V lookup: CDR1 SGDLS, CDR2 YYNGEE. With 0 bases removed from V and 1 base from J, the gap between germline ends came to 9 bases. The CDR3 is 15 residues long. CDR3 in DNA: TGTGCCAGCAGCGTAGGGCTAGCGCGCACAGATACGCAGTATTTT. This sequence encodes CASSVGLARTDTQYF.

With respect to this clone: Other DNA sequences in the sample encode the same CDR3. The chain has TRBV7-2 and TRBJ2-7, with D unresolved. The length of the CDR3 is 11 residues. Germline CDR1 is SGHTA and CDR2 is FQGNSA. V lost 2 bases and J 5 bases, leaving 4 bases between the germline ends. This CDR3 reads CASSLSHEQYF. The CDR3 DNA reads TGTGCCAGCAGCTTATCGCACGAGCAGTACTTC.